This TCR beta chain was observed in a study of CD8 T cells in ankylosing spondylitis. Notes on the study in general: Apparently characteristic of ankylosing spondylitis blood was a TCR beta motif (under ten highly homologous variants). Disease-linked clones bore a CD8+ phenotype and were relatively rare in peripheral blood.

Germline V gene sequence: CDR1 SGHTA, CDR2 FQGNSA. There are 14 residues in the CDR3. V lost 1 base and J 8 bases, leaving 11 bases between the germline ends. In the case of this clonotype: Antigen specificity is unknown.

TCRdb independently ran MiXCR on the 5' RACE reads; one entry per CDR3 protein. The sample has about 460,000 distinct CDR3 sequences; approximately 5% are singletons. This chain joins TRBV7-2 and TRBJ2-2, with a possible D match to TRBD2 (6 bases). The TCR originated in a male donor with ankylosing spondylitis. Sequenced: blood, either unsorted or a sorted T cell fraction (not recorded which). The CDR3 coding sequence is TGTGCCAGCAGCTTAGGGGGGGTCTCAGGGGAGCTGTTTTTT. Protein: CASSLGGVSGELFF. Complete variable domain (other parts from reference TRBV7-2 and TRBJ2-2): GAGVSQSPSNKVTEKGKDVELRCDPISGHTALYWYRQSLGQGLEFLIYFQGNSAPDKSGLPSDRFSAERTGGSVSTLTIQRTQQEDSAVYLCASSLGGVSGELFFGEGSRLTVL.